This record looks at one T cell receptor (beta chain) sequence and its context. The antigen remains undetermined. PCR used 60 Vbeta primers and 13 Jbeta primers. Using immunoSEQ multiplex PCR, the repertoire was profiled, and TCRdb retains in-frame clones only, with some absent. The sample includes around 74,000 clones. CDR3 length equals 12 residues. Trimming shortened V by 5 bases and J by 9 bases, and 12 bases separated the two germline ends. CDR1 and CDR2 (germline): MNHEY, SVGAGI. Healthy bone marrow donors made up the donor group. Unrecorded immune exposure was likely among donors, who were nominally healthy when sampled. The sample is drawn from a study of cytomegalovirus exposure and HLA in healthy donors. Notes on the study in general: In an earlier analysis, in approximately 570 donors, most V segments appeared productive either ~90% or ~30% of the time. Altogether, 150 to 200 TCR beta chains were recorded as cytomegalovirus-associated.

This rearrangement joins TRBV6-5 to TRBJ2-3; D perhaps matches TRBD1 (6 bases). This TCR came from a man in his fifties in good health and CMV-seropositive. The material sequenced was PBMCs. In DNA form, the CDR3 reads TGTGCCAGCAGTAACAGGGTGGGCACGCAGTATTTT. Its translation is CASSNRVGTQYF.